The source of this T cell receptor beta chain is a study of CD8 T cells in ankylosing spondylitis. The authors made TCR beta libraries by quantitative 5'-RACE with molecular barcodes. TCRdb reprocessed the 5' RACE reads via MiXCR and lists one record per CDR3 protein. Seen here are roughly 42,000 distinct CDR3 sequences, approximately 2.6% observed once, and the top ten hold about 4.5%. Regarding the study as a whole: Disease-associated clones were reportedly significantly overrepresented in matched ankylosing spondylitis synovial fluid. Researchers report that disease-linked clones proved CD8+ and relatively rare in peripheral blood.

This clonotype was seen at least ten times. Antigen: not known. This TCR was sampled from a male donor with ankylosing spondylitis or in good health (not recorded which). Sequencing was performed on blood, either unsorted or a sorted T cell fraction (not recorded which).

CDR3: CASSLSGVGDTQYF. Here the CDR3 DNA reads TGTGCCAGCAGCTTGAGCGGGGTGGGAGATACGCAGTATTTT. V gene TRBV9 combines with J gene TRBJ2-3; 7 nucleotides match TRBD2. The V segment lost 4 bases and the J segment 5 bases; nucleotides outside the gene matches: 7. This CDR3 comprises 14 residues. Per the germline V gene, CDR1 is SGDLS and CDR2 is YYNGEE.